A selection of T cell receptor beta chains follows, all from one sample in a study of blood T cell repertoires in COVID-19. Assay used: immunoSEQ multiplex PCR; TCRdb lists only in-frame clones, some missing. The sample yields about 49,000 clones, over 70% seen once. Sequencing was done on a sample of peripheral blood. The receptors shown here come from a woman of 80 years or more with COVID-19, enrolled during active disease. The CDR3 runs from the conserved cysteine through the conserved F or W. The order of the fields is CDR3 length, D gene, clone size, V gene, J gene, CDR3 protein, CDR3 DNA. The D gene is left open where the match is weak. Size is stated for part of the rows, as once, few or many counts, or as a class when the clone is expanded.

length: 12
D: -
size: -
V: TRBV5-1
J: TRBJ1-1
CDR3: CASSLDSTEAFF
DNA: TGCGCCAGCAGCTTAGACAGCACTGAAGCTTTCTTT

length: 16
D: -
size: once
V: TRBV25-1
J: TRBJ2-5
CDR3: CASSEWLAGSQETQYF
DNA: TGTGCCAGCAGTGAATGGTTGGCGGGGAGTCAAGAGACCCAGTACTTC

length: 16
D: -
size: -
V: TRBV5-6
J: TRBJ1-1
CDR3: CASSLDKGRLNTEAFF
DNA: TGTGCCAGCAGCTTGGATAAGGGGCGTTTGAACACTGAAGCTTTCTTT

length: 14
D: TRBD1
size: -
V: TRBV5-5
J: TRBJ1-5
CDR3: CASSLRQGEQPQHF
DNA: TGTGCCAGCAGCCTTCGACAGGGGGAACAGCCCCAGCATTTT

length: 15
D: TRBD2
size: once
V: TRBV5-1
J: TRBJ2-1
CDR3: CASSSTSPSYNEQFF
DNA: TGCGCCAGCAGCTCGACTAGCCCGTCCTACAATGAGCAGTTCTTC

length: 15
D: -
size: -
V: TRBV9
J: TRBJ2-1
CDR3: CASSVGGASYNEQFF
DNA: TGTGCCAGCAGCGTAGGCGGGGCCTCCTACAATGAGCAGTTCTTC

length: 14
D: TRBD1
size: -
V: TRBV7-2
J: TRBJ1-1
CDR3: CASSLNRGGTEAFF
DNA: TGTGCCAGCAGCTTAAACAGGGGGGGAACTGAAGCTTTCTTT

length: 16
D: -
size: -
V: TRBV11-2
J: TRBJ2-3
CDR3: CASSLDGLDFTDTQYF
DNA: TGTGCCAGCAGCTTAGACGGTTTAGATTTCACAGATACGCAGTATTTT

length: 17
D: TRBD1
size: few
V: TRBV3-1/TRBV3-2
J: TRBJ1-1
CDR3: CASSQVGTGGRRTEAFF
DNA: TGTGCCAGCAGCCAAGTCGGGACAGGGGGCCGAAGGACTGAAGCTTTCTTT

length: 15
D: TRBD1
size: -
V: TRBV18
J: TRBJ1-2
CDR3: CASSPGQASNYGYTF
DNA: TGTGCCAGCTCTCCTGGACAGGCCTCTAACTATGGCTACACCTTC

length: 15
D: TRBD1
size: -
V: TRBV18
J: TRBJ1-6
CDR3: CASSPSGGWNSPLHF
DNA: TGTGCCAGCTCACCCTCAGGGGGCTGGAATTCACCCCTCCACTTT

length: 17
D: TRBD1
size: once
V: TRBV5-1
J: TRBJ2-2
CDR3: CASSLDPRQGSSGELFF
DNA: TGCGCCAGCAGCCTGGACCCCCGACAGGGGAGTTCCGGGGAGCTGTTTTTT

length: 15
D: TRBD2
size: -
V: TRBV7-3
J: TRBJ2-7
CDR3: CASSVTSGGNREQYF
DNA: TGTGCCAGCAGCGTTACTAGCGGGGGAAACCGCGAGCAGTACTTC

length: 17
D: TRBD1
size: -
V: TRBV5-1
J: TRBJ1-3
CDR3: CASRGTSGTGYGNTIYF
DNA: TGCGCCAGCAGGGGCACCTCCGGGACAGGTTATGGAAACACCATATATTTT

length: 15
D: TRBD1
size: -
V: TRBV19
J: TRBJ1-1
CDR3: CASKDRGWGNTEAFF
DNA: TGTGCCAGTAAAGACAGGGGCTGGGGGAACACTGAAGCTTTCTTT

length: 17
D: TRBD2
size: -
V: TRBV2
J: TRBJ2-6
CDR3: CASTKGLRISGANVLTF
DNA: TGTGCCAGCACTAAGGGACTACGGATCTCTGGGGCCAACGTCCTGACTTTC

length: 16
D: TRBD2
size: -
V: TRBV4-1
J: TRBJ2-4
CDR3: CASSQVGAGEQNIQYF
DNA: TGCGCCAGCAGCCAAGTTGGGGCGGGAGAGCAAAACATTCAGTACTTC

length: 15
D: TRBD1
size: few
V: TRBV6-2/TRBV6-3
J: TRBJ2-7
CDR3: CASSRQGFGAYEQYF
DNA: TGTGCCAGCAGTCGACAGGGGTTCGGGGCCTACGAGCAGTACTTC

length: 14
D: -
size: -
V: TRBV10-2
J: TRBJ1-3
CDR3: CASSALTGGNTIYF
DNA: TGCGCCAGCAGTGCCCTGACAGGCGGAAACACCATATATTTT

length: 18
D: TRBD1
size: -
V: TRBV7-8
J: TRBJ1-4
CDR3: CASSLVKGQNRKNEKLFF
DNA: TGTGCCAGCAGCTTAGTAAAGGGACAGAACCGAAAAAATGAAAAACTGTTTTTT